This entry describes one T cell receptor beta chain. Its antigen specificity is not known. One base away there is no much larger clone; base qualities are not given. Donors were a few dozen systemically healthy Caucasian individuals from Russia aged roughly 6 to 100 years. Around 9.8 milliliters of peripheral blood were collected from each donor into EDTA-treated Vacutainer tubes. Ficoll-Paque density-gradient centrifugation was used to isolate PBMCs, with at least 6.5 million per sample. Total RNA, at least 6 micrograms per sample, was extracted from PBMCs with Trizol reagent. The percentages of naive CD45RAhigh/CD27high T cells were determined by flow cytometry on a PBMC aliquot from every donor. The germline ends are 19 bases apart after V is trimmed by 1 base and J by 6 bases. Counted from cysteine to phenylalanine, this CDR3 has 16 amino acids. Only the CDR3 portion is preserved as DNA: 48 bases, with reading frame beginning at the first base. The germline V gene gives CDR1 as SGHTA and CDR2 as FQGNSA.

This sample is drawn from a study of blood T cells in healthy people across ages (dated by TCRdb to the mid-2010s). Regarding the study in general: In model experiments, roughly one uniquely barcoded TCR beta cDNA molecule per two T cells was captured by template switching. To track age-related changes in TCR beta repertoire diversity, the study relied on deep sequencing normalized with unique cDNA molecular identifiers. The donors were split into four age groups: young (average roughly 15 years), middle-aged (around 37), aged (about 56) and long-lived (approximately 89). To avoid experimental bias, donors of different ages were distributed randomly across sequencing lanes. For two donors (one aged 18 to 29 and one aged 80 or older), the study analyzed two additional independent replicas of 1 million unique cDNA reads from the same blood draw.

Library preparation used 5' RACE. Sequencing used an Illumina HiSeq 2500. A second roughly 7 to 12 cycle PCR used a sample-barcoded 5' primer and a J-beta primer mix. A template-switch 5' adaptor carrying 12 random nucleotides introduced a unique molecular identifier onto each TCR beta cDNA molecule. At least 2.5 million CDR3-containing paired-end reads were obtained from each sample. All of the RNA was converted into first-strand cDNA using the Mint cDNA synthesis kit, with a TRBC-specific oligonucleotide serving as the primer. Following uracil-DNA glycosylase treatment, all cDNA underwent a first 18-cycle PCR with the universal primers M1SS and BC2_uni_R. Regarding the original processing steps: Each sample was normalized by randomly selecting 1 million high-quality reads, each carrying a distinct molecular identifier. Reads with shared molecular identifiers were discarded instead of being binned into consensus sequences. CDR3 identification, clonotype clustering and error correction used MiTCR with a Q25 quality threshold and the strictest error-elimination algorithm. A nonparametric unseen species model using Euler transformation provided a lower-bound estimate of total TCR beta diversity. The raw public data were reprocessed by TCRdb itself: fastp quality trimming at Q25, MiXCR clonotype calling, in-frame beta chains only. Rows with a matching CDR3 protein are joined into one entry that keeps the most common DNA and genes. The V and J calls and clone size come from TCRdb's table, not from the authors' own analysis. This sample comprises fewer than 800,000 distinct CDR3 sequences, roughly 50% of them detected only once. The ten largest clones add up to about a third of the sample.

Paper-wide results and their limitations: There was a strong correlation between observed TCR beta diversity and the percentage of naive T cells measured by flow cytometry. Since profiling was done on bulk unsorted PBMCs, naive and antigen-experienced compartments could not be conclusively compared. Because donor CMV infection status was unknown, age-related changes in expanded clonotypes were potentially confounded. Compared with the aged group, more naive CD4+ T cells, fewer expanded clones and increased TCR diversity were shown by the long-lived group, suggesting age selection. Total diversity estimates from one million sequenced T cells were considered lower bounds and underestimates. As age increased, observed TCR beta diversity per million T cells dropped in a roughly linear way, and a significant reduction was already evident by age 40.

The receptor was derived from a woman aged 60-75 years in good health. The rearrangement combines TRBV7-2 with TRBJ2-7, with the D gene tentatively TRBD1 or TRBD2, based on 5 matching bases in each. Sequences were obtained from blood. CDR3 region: CASSLDPGASRFEQYF. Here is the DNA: TGTGCCAGCAGCTTAGACCCCGGGGCTAGCAGGTTCGAGCAGTACTTC.